This T cell receptor (beta chain) derives from a study of identifying expanded T cells in peripheral blood. Study outcomes and limitations: Technical replicates showed approximately 1.2 changed clones; approximately 2 weeks about 16; four weeks 19.

Sequencing was performed with immunoSEQ multiplex PCR; in TCRdb, only in-frame clones are kept and a portion is missing. The sample consists of tens of thousands of clones, roughly four fifths of them appearing once. As regards this clone: Its antigen is as yet unknown.

Germline CDR1 SEHNR, CDR2 FQNEAQ (reference sequence). This CDR3 is 15 amino acids long. V was cut by 3 bases and J by 2 bases, with 10 bases left in between. V gene TRBV7-9 combines with J gene TRBJ2-2; maybe TRBD2 (5 bases). Material for sequencing was blood. The sequence derives from a person aged 18-69 years in good health. CDR3 bases: TGTGCCAGCAGCTTTAGCGATGCCAACACCGGGGAGCTGTTTTTT. Translation: CASSFSDANTGELFF.